A selection of T cell receptor beta chains follows, all from one sample in a study of regulatory and conventional T cells in RAG deficiency. The assay was immunoSEQ multiplex PCR, and TCRdb's table has in-frame clones only and misses some. The sample holds roughly 20,000 clones; over 80% are singletons and the top ten take over 1.1%. The sample was also linked to a second study, of regulatory T cells.

The sample comprised Tregs sorted from blood. These receptors all stem from a human donor in good health. The CDR3 runs from the conserved cysteine through the conserved F or W. The D gene is left open where the match is weak. Clone size is stated in some rows and not others, as once, few, many or a class when expanded.

j_call | clone_size | v_call | d_call | cdr3_nt | cdr3_aa
TRBJ2-7 | few | TRBV6-1 | TRBD1 | TGTGCCAGCCGCATGGGACAGGCGTCCTACGAGCAGTACTTC | CASRMGQASYEQYF
TRBJ2-3 | - | TRBV5-1 | TRBD2 | TGCGCCAGCAGCTTGGTGATAGCGGGGTACACAGATACGCAGTATTTT | CASSLVIAGYTDTQYF
TRBJ2-7 | - | TRBV5-1 | TRBD2 | TGCGCCAGCAGCCCGGAAGGACTAGCGGCCTCCTACGAGCAGTACTTC | CASSPEGLAASYEQYF
TRBJ1-5 | - | TRBV28 | TRBD1 | TGTGCCAGCAGTTTAGTTGGACAGGGACTTAATCAGCCCCAGCATTTT | CASSLVGQGLNQPQHF
TRBJ2-4 | - | TRBV19 | - | TGTGCCAGTAGTATTGGGGGCGGGAAAAACATTCAGTACTTC | CASSIGGGKNIQYF
TRBJ1-2 | few | TRBV19 | - | TGTGCCACCGGGATCGATGGCTACACCTTC | CATGIDGYTF
TRBJ1-1 | - | TRBV6-1 | TRBD1 | TGTGCCAGCAGTGTGGAGGGGGCGGATGAAGCTTTCTTT | CASSVEGADEAFF
TRBJ2-3 | - | TRBV19 | - | TGTGCCAGTAGTACCGGCCCCGATACGCAGTATTTT | CASSTGPDTQYF
TRBJ2-7 | few | TRBV7-8 | - | TGTGCCAGCAGCCCCCGAAACTTCTACGAGCAGTACTTC | CASSPRNFYEQYF
TRBJ2-3 | - | TRBV27 | TRBD2 | TGTGCCAGCCTGACTAGCGGCACAGATACGCAGTATTTT | CASLTSGTDTQYF
TRBJ2-1 | - | TRBV7-3 | TRBD2 | TGTGCCAGCAGCTTAATAGGCGGGAGGGGCTTCAATGAGCAGTTCTTC | CASSLIGGRGFNEQFF
TRBJ1-2 | - | TRBV10-2 | TRBD1 | TGCGCCAGCAGGGGGGACAGGCGAAGCTATGGCTACACCTTC | CASRGDRRSYGYTF
TRBJ2-5 | - | TRBV18 | TRBD2 | TGTGCCAGCTCACCCGGACTAGCGGAGCAAGAGACCCAGTACTTC | CASSPGLAEQETQYF
TRBJ1-1 | - | TRBV6-6 | - | TGTGCCACCAGCGGACCGTTGAACACTGAAGCTTTCTTT | CATSGPLNTEAFF
TRBJ1-5 | - | TRBV5-5 | TRBD1 | TGTGCCAGCAGCCCTGGACAGGGGGCAAGACAGCCCCAGCATTTT | CASSPGQGARQPQHF
TRBJ2-1 | - | TRBV5-4 | - | TGTGCCAGCAGCCTAAGGTCGGGGAAGAATGAGCAGTTCTTC | CASSLRSGKNEQFF
TRBJ2-5 | - | TRBV7-2 | - | TGTGCCAGCAGCTTAGATCTTGGAGGGCGGGAGACCCAGTACTTC | CASSLDLGGRETQYF